The rows below give T cell receptor beta chains drawn from one sample of a study of Graves' ophthalmopathy and Graves' hyperthyroidism. TCRdb re-analysed the multiplex PCR reads in MiXCR, keeping a single row per CDR3 protein. The sample lists approximately 210,000 distinct CDR3 sequences, around 28% seen once, with 9.1% in the top ten. Sample: peripheral blood. These receptors were collected from a man aged 45 to 65 with Graves' ophthalmopathy. The CDR3 runs from the conserved cysteine through the conserved F or W. A D gene is named only where the DNA matches it firmly. Part of the rows lack a size; the others show once, few, many or a class for expanded clones.

D gene	CDR3 length	J gene	clone size	V gene	CDR3 protein	CDR3 DNA
NA	16	TRBJ1-1	many	TRBV20-1	CSAPLRGAALNLEAFF	TGCAGTGCTCCCCTGAGGGGGGCCGCCCTTAATCTTGAAGCTTTCTTT
NA	14	TRBJ2-5	NA	TRBV7-8	CASSQGTFQETQYF	TGTGCCAGCAGCCAAGGGACGTTCCAAGAGACCCAGTACTTC
TRBD1	13	TRBJ2-7	many	TRBV6-5	CASSHSGQGEQYF	TGTGCCAGCAGTCACTCGGGACAGGGAGAGCAGTACTTC
NA	13	TRBJ1-1	NA	TRBV9	CASSVGSATEAFF	TGTGCCAGCAGCGTAGGGTCGGCCACTGAAGCTTTCTTT
NA	15	TRBJ2-7	many	TRBV7-9	CASSLRSGPAYEQYF	TGTGCCAGCAGCTTAAGGTCCGGCCCCGCCTACGAGCAGTACTTC
TRBD2	16	TRBJ2-3	many	TRBV28	CASSLQLAGETDTQYF	TGTGCCAGCAGTTTACAGCTAGCGGGAGAGACAGATACGCAGTATTTT
TRBD1	17	TRBJ1-5	many	TRBV5-6	CASSSGTGMRSNQPQHF	TGTGCCAGCAGCTCCGGGACAGGGATGAGAAGCAATCAGCCCCAGCATTTT
NA	17	TRBJ1-5	many	TRBV19	CASSLPGGEGFNQPQHF	TGTGCCAGTAGTCTTCCCGGTGGGGAGGGATTCAATCAGCCCCAGCATTTT
NA	16	TRBJ1-1	many	TRBV6-5	CASSYSSRGVSTEAFF	TGTGCCAGCAGTTACTCGAGCCGGGGGGTAAGCACTGAAGCTTTCTTT
TRBD1	16	TRBJ2-7	many	TRBV5-1	CASSLSSGTGAYEQYF	TGCGCCAGCAGCTTGTCCTCCGGGACAGGGGCATACGAGCAGTACTTC
NA	14	TRBJ1-1	few	TRBV12-3/TRBV12-4	CATTLVGKNTEAFF	TGTGCCACCACTCTTGTGGGGAAGAACACTGAAGCTTTCTTT
TRBD1	15	TRBJ1-1	many	TRBV20-1	CSARDQGEVNTEAFF	TGCAGTGCTAGAGACCAGGGGGAGGTGAACACTGAAGCTTTCTTT
NA	13	TRBJ2-2	many	TRBV20-1	CSARGTSTGELFF	TGCAGTGCTAGGGGGACTTCCACCGGGGAGCTGTTTTTT
NA	14	TRBJ1-1	many	TRBV27	CASSLGQWNTEAFF	TGTGCCAGCAGTTTGGGGCAGTGGAACACTGAAGCTTTCTTT
NA	11	TRBJ1-2	many	TRBV7-9	CASSPQYGYTF	TGTGCCAGCAGCCCACAGTATGGCTACACCTTC
NA	15	TRBJ2-5	many	TRBV10-3	CAISESVVGPETQYF	TGTGCCATCAGTGAGTCCGTAGTGGGGCCAGAGACCCAGTACTTC
TRBD1	15	TRBJ2-7	many	TRBV20-1	CSATGTGGFRYEQYF	TGCAGTGCAACCGGGACAGGGGGCTTTCGATACGAGCAGTACTTC
NA	17	TRBJ1-1	many	TRBV11-2	CASSLDHRAAPGAEAFF	TGTGCCAGCAGCTTAGACCACCGGGCCGCTCCGGGGGCTGAAGCTTTCTTT
TRBD1	14	TRBJ2-7	few	TRBV20-1	CSAPKGTASEEQYF	TGCAGTGCTCCCAAAGGGACAGCGTCGGAGGAGCAGTACTTC
NA	13	TRBJ2-5	many	TRBV20-1	CSASLGGDETQYF	TGCAGTGCTAGTTTGGGGGGCGATGAGACCCAGTACTTC
NA	13	TRBJ2-7	many	TRBV11-2	CASSLDPTYEQYF	TGTGCCAGCAGCTTAGATCCGACCTACGAGCAGTACTTC
TRBD1	15	TRBJ1-6	NA	TRBV7-2	CASSPQGAASSPLHF	TGTGCCAGCAGCCCACAGGGGGCGGCCAGCTCACCCCTCCACTTT
NA	13	TRBJ2-2	many	TRBV29-1	CSVLTSNTGELFF	TGCAGCGTTTTGACCTCGAACACCGGGGAGCTGTTTTTT
NA	15	TRBJ1-3	few	TRBV12-3/TRBV12-4	CATLPNGNSGNTIYF	TGTGCCACCCTCCCGAACGGAAACTCTGGAAACACCATATATTTT
NA	15	TRBJ1-6	NA	TRBV12-3/TRBV12-4	CASSLSRRGGSPLHF	TGTGCCAGCAGTTTATCGCGCAGGGGCGGTTCACCCCTCCACTTT
NA	13	TRBJ1-1	NA	TRBV27	CASSLYSNTEAFF	TGTGCCAGCAGTTTATACTCAAACACTGAAGCTTTCTTT
NA	14	TRBJ2-5	NA	TRBV12-3/TRBV12-4	CASRAGLDVETQYF	TGTGCCAGCAGGGCGGGACTGGACGTGGAGACCCAGTACTTC
NA	15	TRBJ1-5	NA	TRBV28	CASSTDRRLNQPQHF	TGTGCCAGCAGTACAGACAGGCGCCTCAATCAGCCCCAGCATTTT
NA	13	TRBJ1-6	NA	TRBV28	CASSLGQLPPLHF	TGTGCCAGCAGTTTAGGCCAGCTGCCACCCCTCCACTTT
NA	15	TRBJ1-1	NA	TRBV4-2	CASSQFIGMNTEAFF	TGTGCCAGCAGCCAATTTATAGGGATGAACACTGAAGCTTTCTTT
NA	13	TRBJ2-5	many	TRBV7-9	CASSFGSQETQYF	TGTGCCAGCAGCTTCGGCAGCCAAGAGACCCAGTACTTC
NA	10	TRBJ1-1	NA	TRBV11-2	CASAGTEAFF	TGTGCCAGCGCGGGGACAGAAGCTTTCTTT
NA	13	TRBJ1-2	NA	TRBV12-3/TRBV12-4	CASSPDRSHGYTF	TGTGCCAGCAGTCCTGACAGGTCCCATGGCTACACCTTC
TRBD1	14	TRBJ1-1	NA	TRBV6-1	CASSEALQGAAAFF	TGTGCCAGCAGTGAAGCGCTTCAGGGGGCGGCAGCTTTCTTT
NA	15	TRBJ2-7	many	TRBV15	CATSRAGGFRGEQYF	TGTGCCACCAGCAGAGCCGGGGGCTTTCGAGGCGAGCAGTACTTC